This TCR beta chain was obtained from a study of glioma-infiltrating T cells. Study as a whole: Presurgical dexamethasone in glioma patients lasted six or fewer days. Whole-study findings and limits: Very few CDR3 sequences were shared between tissue and blood.

Concerning this clonotype itself: The target antigen is unknown. With a much larger clone just one base away, this may be a read error.

TCR alpha and beta CDR3 regions were amplified from RNA using iRepertoire nested multiplex PCR. TCRdb re-called the multiplex PCR reads with MiXCR, one entry per CDR3 protein. The repertoire consists of about 400,000 distinct CDR3 sequences, with around 45% occurring once and the leading ten covering 12%. The CDR3 has 15 amino acids. Germline CDR1 is SGHTA and CDR2 is FQGNSA. V lost 0 bases to trimming and J lost 4 bases, with 12 bases between them. Sequences were obtained from glioma tissue, nonneoplastic brain tissue, or PBMCs (not recorded which). This receptor was identified in a human donor with low-grade glioma or glioblastoma, undergoing nonglioma brain surgery, or in good health (not recorded which). The chain joins TRBV7-2 to TRBJ1-1; unclear D gene. The CDR3, as DNA: TGTGCCAGCAGCTTAGCCTCTGAGCGGGCCACTGAAGCTTTCTTT. Translation: CASSLASERATEAFF.